These T cell receptor beta chains were read from a single sample in a study of regulatory T cells in long-lasting Graves disease. MiXCR, run by TCRdb on the multiplex PCR reads, gives a single entry per CDR3 protein. This sample carries roughly 350,000 distinct CDR3 sequences, around 15% of them seen once, and the ten largest clones take roughly a fifth. These data were also filed under a second study, of T cells in Graves' hyperthyroidism and ophthalmopathy.

The input for sequencing was peripheral blood mononuclear cells (PBMCs), taken at new diagnosis, from a patient treated with antithyroid drugs. Every receptor here comes from a woman under 30 with Graves disease. Both conserved end residues are part of each CDR3. A D gene is named only where the DNA matches it firmly. Clone size appears in some rows only: once, few, many, or a class for an expanded clone.

j_call: TRBJ2-7; clone_size: .; v_call: TRBV20-1; d_call: .; cdr3_aa: CSADGTSNRKIAPYF; cdr3_nt: TGCAGTGCAGACGGGACATCAAACAGAAAAATTGCCCCGTACTTC
j_call: TRBJ2-7; clone_size: few; v_call: TRBV12-3/TRBV12-4; d_call: TRBD1; cdr3_aa: CASRPGTGGSYEQYF; cdr3_nt: TGTGCCAGCAGACCAGGGACAGGGGGTTCCTACGAGCAGTACTTC
j_call: TRBJ1-2; clone_size: many; v_call: TRBV28; d_call: .; cdr3_aa: CASSLRRNYGYTF; cdr3_nt: TGTGCCAGCAGTTTGCGGAGAAACTATGGCTACACCTTC
j_call: TRBJ1-2; clone_size: few; v_call: TRBV7-9; d_call: .; cdr3_aa: CASSFRNNYGYTF; cdr3_nt: TGTGCCAGCAGCTTCAGGAATAACTATGGCTACACCTTC
j_call: TRBJ2-1; clone_size: many; v_call: TRBV5-1; d_call: TRBD2; cdr3_aa: CASSLRGDLGRNEQFF; cdr3_nt: TGCGCCAGCAGCTTACGGGGGGACCTCGGAAGGAATGAGCAGTTCTTC
j_call: TRBJ2-7; clone_size: few; v_call: TRBV4-1; d_call: TRBD2; cdr3_aa: CASSQGRGGGGAYEQYF; cdr3_nt: TGCGCCAGCAGCCAGGGGCGGGGCGGGGGGGGTGCCTACGAGCAGTACTTC
j_call: TRBJ2-1; clone_size: many; v_call: TRBV5-4; d_call: TRBD2; cdr3_aa: CASSLLGRGGNEQFF; cdr3_nt: TGTGCCAGCAGCTTGTTGGGGCGGGGGGGGAATGAGCAGTTCTTC
j_call: TRBJ2-1; clone_size: few; v_call: TRBV6-2/TRBV6-3; d_call: .; cdr3_aa: CASSYFQEQFF; cdr3_nt: TGTGCCAGCAGTTACTTCCAGGAGCAGTTCTTC
j_call: TRBJ2-7; clone_size: few; v_call: TRBV10-3; d_call: TRBD1; cdr3_aa: CAISVAGGFHEQYF; cdr3_nt: TGTGCCATCAGTGTGGCAGGGGGTTTCCACGAGCAGTACTTC
j_call: TRBJ1-1; clone_size: many; v_call: TRBV12-3/TRBV12-4; d_call: .; cdr3_aa: CASSLAPADEAFF; cdr3_nt: TGTGCCAGCAGTTTAGCGCCGGCGGATGAAGCTTTCTTT